This record covers a single TCR beta chain. The data derive from a study of T cells in tuberculosis. At the level of the study: IGRA-negative adolescents, IGRA-positive adolescents with latent tuberculosis and adults with active tuberculosis formed this South African cohort.

V lost 4 bases, J lost 4 bases, and 10 bases stayed unmatched. The CDR3 is 17 residues long. CDR1 and CDR2 (germline): LGHNT, FRNRAP. Generated by immunoSEQ multiplex PCR, the TCRdb table keeps only in-frame clones and is missing some. The sample shows under 45,000 clones, approximately 93% of them seen only once. The sequencing sample was made of PBMCs. The clonotype comes from a donor between 10 and 29 years old with latent tuberculosis or without tuberculosis infection. The chain couples TRBV12-5 to TRBJ2-5, with 12 nucleotides matching TRBD1. CDR3 residues: CASGWGTGGAVGETQYF. In DNA form, the CDR3 reads TGTGCTAGTGGTTGGGGGACAGGGGGCGCGGTGGGAGAGACCCAGTACTTC.